This T cell receptor beta chain originates from a study of neurological immune-mediated disorders. At least ten counts were recorded for this clonotype. The antigen is not known. Synthesis of cDNA used 5'RACE (with 10-nucleotide random UMIs). TCRdb re-analysed the 5' RACE reads in MiXCR, keeping a single row per CDR3 protein. The sample holds some 37,000 distinct CDR3 sequences, over 9% seen once. Findings and caveats of the study: No sharing of CDR3 amino acid sequences was observed among expanded clones across subjects, suggesting private repertoires in all groups.

Germline values: CDR1 SGHTA, CDR2 FQGNSA. CDR3 length: 14 amino acids. J lost 1 base, V lost 5 bases, and 4 bases had no gene match. Sequenced sample: PBMCs. The chain links TRBV7-2 to TRBJ1-1; TRBD1 agrees at 7 bases. This receptor was obtained from a woman aged 25 to 39 with HTLV-1-associated myelopathy (HAM/TSP). In DNA, the CDR3 is TGTGCCAGCAGCCGACGGACAGGGAACACTGAAGCTTTCTTT. Translated, it gives CASSRRTGNTEAFF.